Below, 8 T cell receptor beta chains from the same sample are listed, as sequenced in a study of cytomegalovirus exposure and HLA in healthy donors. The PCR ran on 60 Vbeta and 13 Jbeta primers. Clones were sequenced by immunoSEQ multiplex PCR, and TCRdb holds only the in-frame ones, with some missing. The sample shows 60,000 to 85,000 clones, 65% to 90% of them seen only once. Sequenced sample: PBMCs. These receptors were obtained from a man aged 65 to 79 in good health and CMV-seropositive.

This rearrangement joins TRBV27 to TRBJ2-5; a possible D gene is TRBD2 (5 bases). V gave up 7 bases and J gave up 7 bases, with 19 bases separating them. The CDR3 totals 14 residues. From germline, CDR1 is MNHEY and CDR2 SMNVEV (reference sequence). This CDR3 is CASKRVGSVGTQYF. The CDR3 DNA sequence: TGTGCCAGCAAGAGGGTAGGGTCGGTCGGGACCCAGTACTTC.

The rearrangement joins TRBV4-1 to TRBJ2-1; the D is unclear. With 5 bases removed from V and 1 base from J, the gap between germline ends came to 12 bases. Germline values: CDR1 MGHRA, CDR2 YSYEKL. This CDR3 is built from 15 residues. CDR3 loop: CASSETRRSYNEQFF. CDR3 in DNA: TGCGCCAGCAGCGAAACCAGGCGATCCTACAATGAGCAGTTCTTC.

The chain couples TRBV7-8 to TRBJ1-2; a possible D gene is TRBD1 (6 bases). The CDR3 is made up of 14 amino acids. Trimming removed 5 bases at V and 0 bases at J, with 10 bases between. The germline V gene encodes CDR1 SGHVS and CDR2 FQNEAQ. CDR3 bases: TGTGCCAGCAGCCCAAGACAGGCTAACTATGGCTACACCTTC. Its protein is CASSPRQANYGYTF.

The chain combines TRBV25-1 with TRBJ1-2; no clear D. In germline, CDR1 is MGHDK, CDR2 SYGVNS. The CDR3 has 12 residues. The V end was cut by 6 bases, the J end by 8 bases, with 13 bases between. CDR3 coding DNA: TGTGCCAGCAGCCTACAGTCGGGGGGCTACACCTTC. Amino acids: CASSLQSGGYTF.

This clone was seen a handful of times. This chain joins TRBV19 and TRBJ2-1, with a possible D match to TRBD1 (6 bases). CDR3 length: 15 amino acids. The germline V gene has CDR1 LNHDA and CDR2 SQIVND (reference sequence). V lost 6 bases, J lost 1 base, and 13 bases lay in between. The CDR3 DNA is TGTGCCAGTAGGCCGGGACACTTTTCCTACAATGAGCAGTTCTTC. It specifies CASRPGHFSYNEQFF.

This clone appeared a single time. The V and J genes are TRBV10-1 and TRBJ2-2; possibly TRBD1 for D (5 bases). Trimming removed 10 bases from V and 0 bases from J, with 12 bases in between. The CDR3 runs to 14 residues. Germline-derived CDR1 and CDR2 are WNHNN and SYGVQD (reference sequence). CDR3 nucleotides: TGCGCCACCAAACCAGGGTCGAACACCGGGGAGCTGTTTTTT. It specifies CATKPGSNTGELFF.

The CDR3: CASSLGAFNEKLFF. CDR3 DNA sequence: TGTGCCAGCAGCCTTGGAGCATTTAATGAAAAACTGTTTTTT. V usage is TRBV13 and J usage is TRBJ1-4; D uncertain. V was pared by 5 bases and J by 4 bases, with 11 bases between. Germline CDR1 and CDR2: PRHDT and FYEKMQ (reference sequence). This CDR3 has 14 amino acids.

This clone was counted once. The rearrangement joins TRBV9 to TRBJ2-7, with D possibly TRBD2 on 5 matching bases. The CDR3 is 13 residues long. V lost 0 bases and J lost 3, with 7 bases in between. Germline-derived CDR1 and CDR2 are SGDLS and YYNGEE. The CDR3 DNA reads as TGTGCCAGCAGCGTAGGTGAGGGCTACGAGCAGTACTTC. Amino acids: CASSVGEGYEQYF. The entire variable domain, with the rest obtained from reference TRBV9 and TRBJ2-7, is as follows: DSGVTQTPKHLITATGQRVTLRCSPRSGDLSVYWYQQSLDQGLQFLIQYYNGEERAKGNILERFSAQQFPDLHSELNLSSLELGDSALYFCASSVGEGYEQYFGPGTRLTVT.